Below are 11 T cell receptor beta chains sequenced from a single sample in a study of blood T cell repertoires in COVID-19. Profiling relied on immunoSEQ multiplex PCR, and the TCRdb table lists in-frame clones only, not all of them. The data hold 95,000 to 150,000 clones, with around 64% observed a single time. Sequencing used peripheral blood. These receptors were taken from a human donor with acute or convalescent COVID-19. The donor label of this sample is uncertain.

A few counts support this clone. Here the CDR3 DNA reads TGTGCCAGCAGACGCACAGGAGATTTAACCTTTGGCTACACCTTC. Amino acids: CASRRTGDLTFGYTF. This chain uses TRBV28 with TRBJ1-2, with D perhaps matching TRBD1 (5 bases). V was cut by 6 bases and J by 7 bases, with 21 bases left in between. This CDR3 has 15 amino acids. Germline V gives CDR1 MDHEN, CDR2 SYDVKM.

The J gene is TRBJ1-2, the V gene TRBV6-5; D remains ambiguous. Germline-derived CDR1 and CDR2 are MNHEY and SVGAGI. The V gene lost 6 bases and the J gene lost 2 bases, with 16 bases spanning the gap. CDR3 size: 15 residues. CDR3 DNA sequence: TGTGCCAGCAGGGCGGGAGGGCCACGGAACTATGGCTACACCTTC. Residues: CASRAGGPRNYGYTF.

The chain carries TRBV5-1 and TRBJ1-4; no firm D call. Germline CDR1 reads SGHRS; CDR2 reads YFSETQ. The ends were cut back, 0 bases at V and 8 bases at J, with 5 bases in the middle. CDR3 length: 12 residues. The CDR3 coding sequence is TGCGCCAGCAGCTTGGACGGGGAAAAACTGTTTTTT. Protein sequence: CASSLDGEKLFF.

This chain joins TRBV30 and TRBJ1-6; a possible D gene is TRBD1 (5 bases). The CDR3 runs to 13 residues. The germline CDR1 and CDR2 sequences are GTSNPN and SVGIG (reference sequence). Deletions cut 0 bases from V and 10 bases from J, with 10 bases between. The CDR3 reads CAWSVGRESPLHF. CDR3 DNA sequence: TGTGCCTGGAGTGTAGGCAGGGAATCACCCCTCCACTTT.

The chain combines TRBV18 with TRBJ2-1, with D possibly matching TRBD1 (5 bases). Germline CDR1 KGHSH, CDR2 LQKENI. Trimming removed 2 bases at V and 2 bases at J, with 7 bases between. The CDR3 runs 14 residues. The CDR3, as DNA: TGTGCCAGCTCACCAGACAGCGCCTACAATGAGCAGTTCTTC. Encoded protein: CASSPDSAYNEQFF.

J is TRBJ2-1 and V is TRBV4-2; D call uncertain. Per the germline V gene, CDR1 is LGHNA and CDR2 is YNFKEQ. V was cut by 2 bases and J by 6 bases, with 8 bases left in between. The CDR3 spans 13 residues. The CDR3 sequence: CASSQIPSNEQFF. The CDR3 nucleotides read TGTGCCAGCAGCCAAATTCCTAGCAATGAGCAGTTCTTC.

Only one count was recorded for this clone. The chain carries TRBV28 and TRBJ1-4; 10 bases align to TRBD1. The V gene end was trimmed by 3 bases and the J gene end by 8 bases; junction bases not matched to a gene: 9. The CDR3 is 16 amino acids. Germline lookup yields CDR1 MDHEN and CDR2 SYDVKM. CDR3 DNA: TGTGCCAGCAGTTTCTCGGGACAGGGGCTTGAGGAAAAACTGTTTTTT. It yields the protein CASSFSGQGLEEKLFF.

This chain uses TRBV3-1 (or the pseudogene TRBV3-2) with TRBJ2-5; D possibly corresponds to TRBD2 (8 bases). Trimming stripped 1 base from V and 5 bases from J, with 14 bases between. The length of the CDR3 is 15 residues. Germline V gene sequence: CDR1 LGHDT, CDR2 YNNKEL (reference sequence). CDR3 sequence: CASSQGTGGGETQYF. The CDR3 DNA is TGTGCCAGCAGCCAAGGGACAGGCGGGGGGGAGACCCAGTACTTC.

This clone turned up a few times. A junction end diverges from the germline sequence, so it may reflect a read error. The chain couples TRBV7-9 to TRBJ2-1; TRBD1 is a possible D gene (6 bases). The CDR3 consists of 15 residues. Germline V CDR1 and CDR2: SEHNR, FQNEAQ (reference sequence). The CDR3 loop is CASSPTTRGDNEQFF. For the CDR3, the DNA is TGTGCCAGCAGCCCGACGACAAGAGGGGACAACGAGCAGTTCTTC.

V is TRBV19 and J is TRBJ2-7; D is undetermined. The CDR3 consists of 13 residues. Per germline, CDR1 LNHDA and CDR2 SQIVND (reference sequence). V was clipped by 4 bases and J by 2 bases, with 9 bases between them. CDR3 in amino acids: CASSNSGTYEQYF. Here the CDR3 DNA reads TGTGCCAGTAGTAACTCAGGAACCTACGAGCAGTACTTC.

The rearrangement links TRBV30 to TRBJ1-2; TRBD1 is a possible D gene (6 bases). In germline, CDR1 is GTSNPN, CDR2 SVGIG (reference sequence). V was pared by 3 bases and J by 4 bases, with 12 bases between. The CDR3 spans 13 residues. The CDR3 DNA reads TGTGCCTGGAGGGCAGGACAGTTCTATGGCTACACCTTC. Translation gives CAWRAGQFYGYTF. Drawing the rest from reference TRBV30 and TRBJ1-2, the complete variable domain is SQTIHQWPATLVQPVGSPLSLECTVEGTSNPNLYWYRQAAGRGLQLLFYSVGIGQISSEVPQNLSASRPQDRQFILSSKKLLLSDSGFYLCAWRAGQFYGYTFGSGTRLTVV.